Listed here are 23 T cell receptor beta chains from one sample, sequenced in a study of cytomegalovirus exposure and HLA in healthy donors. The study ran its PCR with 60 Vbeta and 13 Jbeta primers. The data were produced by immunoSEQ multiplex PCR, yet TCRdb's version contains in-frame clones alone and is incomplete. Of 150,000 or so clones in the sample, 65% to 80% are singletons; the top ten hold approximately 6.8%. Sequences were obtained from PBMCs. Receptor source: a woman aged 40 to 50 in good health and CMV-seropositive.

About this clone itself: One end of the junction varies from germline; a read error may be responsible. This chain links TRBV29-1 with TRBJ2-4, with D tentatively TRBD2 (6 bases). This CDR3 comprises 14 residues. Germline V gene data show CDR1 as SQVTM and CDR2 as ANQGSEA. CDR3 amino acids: CSVPEEGNKNSQYF. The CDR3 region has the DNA TGCAGCGTTCCCGAGGAGGGGAACAAAAACAGTCAGTACTTC.

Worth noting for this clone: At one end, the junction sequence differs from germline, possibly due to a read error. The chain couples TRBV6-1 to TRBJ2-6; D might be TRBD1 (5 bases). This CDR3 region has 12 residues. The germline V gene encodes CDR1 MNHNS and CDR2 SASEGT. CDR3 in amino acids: CASGSGANGLTF. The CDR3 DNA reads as TGTGCCAGTGGGTCTGGGGCCAACGGCCTGACTTTC.

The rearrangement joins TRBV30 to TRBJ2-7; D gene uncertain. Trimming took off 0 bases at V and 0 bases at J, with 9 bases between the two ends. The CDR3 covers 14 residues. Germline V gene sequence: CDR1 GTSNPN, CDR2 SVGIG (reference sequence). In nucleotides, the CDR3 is TGTGCCTGGAGTGTATCTATGCCCTCCTACGAGCAGTACTTC. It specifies CAWSVSMPSYEQYF.

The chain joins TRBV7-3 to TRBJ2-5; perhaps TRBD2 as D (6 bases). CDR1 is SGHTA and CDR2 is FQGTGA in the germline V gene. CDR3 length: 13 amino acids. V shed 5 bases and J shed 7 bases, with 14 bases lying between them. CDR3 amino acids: CASSSGPWGTQYF. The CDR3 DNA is TGTGCCAGCAGCAGCGGGCCTTGGGGGACCCAGTACTTC.

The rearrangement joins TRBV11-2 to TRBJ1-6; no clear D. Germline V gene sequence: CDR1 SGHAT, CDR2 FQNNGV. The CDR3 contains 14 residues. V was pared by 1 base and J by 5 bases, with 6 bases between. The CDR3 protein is CASSLGHNNSPLHF. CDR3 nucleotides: TGTGCCAGCAGCTTAGGGCATAATAATTCACCCCTCCACTTT.

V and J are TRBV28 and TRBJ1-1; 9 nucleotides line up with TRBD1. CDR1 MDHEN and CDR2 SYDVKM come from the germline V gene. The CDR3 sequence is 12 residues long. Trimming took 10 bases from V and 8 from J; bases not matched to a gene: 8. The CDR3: CAIKTGGKEAFF. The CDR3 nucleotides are TGTGCCATCAAGACAGGGGGGAAGGAAGCTTTCTTT.

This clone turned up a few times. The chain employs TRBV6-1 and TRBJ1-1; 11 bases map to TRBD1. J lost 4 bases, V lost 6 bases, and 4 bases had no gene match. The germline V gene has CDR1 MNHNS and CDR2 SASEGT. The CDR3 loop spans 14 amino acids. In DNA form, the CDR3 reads TGTGCCAGCAGAGCGGGACAGGGGGTCACTGAAGCTTTCTTT. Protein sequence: CASRAGQGVTEAFF.

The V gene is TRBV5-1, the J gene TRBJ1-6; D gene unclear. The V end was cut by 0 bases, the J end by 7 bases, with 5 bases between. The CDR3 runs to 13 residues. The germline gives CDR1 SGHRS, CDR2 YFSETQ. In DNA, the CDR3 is TGCGCCAGCAGCTTGGGGGAGAATTCACCCCTCCACTTT. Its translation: CASSLGENSPLHF.

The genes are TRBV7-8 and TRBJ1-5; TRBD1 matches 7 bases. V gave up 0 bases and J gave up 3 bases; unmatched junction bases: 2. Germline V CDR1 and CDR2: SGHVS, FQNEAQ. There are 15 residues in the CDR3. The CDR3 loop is CASSLAGQSNQPQHF. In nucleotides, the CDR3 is TGTGCCAGCAGCTTAGCGGGACAGTCCAATCAGCCCCAGCATTTT.

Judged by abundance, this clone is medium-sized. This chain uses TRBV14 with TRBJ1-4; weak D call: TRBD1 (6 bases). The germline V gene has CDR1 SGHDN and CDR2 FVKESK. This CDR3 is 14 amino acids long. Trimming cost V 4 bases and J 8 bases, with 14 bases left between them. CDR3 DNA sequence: TGTGCCAGCAGCCCAGCGGGACAATGGGAAAAACTGTTTTTT. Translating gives CASSPAGQWEKLFF.

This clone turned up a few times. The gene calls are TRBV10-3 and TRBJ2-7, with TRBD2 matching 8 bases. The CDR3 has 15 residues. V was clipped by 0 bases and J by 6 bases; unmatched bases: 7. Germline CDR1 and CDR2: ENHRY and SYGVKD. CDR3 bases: TGTGCCATCAGTGAGTCGGGACTAGAGTTGGGCGAGCAGTACTTC. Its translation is CAISESGLELGEQYF.

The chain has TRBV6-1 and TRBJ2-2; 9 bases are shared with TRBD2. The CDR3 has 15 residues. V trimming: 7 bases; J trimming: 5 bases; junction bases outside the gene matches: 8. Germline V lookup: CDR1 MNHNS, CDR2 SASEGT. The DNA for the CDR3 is TGTGCCAGCACCCGTGGGCTAGCGGGGACCGGGGAGCTGTTTTTT. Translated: CASTRGLAGTGELFF.

The CDR3 bases are TGTGCCAGCAGATTAAGGGAGCTTAAGAACACTGAAGCTTTCTTT. It codes for CASRLRELKNTEAFF. This chain joins TRBV28 and TRBJ1-1; D ambiguous. CDR1 and CDR2 (germline): MDHEN, SYDVKM. The germline V and J ends were trimmed by 6 bases and 1 base, with 15 bases remaining between them. The CDR3 loop spans 15 amino acids. Variable domain in full (rest from reference TRBV28 and TRBJ1-1): DVKVTQSSRYLVKRTGEKVFLECVQDMDHENMFWYRQDPGLGLRLIYFSYDVKMKEKGDIPEGYSVSREKKERFSLILESASTNQTSMYLCASRLRELKNTEAFFGQGTRLTVV.

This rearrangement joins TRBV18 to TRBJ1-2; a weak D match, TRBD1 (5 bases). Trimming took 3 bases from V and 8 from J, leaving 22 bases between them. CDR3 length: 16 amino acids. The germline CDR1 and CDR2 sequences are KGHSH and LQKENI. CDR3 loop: CASSPQWGVGSYGYTF. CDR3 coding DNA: TGTGCCAGCTCACCCCAGTGGGGGGTGGGTAGCTACGGCTACACCTTC.

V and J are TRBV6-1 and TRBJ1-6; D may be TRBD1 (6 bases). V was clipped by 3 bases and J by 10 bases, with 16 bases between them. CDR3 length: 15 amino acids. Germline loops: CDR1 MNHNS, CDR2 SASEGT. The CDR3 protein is CASSEGRGLESPLHF. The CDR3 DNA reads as TGTGCCAGCAGTGAGGGCAGGGGATTAGAATCACCCCTCCACTTT.

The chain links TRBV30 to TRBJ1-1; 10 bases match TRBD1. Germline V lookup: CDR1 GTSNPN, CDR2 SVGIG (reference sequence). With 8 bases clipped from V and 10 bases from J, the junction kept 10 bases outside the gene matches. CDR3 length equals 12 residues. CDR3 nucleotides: TGTGCCCGGGGACAGGGGTCAGGAAGAGCTTTCTTT. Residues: CARGQGSGRAFF.

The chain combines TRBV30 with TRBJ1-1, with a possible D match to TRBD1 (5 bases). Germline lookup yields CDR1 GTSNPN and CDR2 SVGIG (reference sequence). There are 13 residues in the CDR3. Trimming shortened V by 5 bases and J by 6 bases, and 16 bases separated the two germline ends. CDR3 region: CAWANGGLSEAFF. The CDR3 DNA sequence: TGTGCCTGGGCGAATGGGGGGTTGTCTGAAGCTTTCTTT.

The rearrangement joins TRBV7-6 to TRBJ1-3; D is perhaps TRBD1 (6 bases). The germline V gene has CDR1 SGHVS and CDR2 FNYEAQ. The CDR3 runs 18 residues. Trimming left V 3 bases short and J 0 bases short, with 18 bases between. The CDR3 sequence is CASSFAPRGIGSGNTIYF. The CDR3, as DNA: TGTGCCAGCAGCTTTGCCCCCAGGGGTATCGGCTCTGGAAACACCATATATTTT.

The CDR3 sequence: CASSSLGQAGYTF. The CDR3 DNA follows: TGTGCCAGCAGTTCCCTTGGACAGGCGGGCTACACCTTC. J is TRBJ1-2 and V is TRBV6-5; 7 bases are a match to TRBD1. CDR3 length: 13 residues. CDR1 and CDR2 (germline): MNHEY, SVGAGI. After removal of 4 bases from V and 8 bases from J, the junction contained 7 bases not matched to a gene.

CDR3 bases: TGTGCCAGCTCACCAATTCAGGGCTTGATGGGAGAGACCCAGTACTTC. Amino acids: CASSPIQGLMGETQYF. This chain connects TRBV18 to TRBJ2-5; D might be TRBD1 (5 bases). Germline values: CDR1 KGHSH, CDR2 LQKENI. The ends were cut back, 2 bases at V and 4 bases at J, with 17 bases in the middle. The CDR3 has 16 amino acids.

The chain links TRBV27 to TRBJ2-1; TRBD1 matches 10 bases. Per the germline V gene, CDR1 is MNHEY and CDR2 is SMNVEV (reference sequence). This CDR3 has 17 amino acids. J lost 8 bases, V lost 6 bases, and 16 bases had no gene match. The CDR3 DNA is TGTGCCAGCAGAATATTAACCGGGACAGGGGTGGTCGATGAGCAGTTCTTC. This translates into CASRILTGTGVVDEQFF.

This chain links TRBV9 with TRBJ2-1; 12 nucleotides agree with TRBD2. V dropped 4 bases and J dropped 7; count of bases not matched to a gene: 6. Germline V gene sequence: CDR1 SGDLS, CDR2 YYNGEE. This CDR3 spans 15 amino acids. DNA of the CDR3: TGTGCCAGCAGCTCGCTAGCGGGGGGGCTAAATGAGCAGTTCTTC. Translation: CASSSLAGGLNEQFF.

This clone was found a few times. The CDR3 loop reads CASSLSSGQNGYTF. The CDR3 DNA sequence: TGTGCCAGCAGCTTGAGTTCAGGGCAAAATGGCTACACCTTC. This chain links TRBV7-2 with TRBJ1-2; perhaps TRBD1 as D (5 bases). The CDR3 is made up of 14 amino acids. The germline V and J ends were trimmed by 3 bases and 6 bases, with 14 bases remaining between them. Germline CDR1 reads SGHTA; CDR2 reads FQGNSA.